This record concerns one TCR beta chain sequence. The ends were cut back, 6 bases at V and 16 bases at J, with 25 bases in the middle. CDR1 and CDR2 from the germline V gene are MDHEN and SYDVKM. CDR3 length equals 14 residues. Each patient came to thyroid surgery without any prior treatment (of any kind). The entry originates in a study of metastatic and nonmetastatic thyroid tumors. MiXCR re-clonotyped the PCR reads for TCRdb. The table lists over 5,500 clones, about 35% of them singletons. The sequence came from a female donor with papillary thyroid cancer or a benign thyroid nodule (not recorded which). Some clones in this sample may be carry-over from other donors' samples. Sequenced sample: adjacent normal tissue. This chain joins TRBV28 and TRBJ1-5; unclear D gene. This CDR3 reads CASSISGPPYVGHF. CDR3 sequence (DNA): TGTGCCAGCAGCATTTCCGGGCCCCCATATGTTGGACATTTT.